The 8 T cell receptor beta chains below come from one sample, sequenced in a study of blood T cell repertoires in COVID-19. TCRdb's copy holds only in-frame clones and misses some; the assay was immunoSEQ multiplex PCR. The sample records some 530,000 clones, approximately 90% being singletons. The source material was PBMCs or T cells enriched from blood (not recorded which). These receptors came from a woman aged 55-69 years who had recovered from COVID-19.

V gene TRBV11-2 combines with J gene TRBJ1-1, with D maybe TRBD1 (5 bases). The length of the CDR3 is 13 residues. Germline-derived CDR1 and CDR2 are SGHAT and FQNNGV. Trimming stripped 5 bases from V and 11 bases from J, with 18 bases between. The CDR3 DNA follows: TGTGCCAGCAGCCCCTTTCAGGACAAGAGGGCTTTCTTT. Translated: CASSPFQDKRAFF.

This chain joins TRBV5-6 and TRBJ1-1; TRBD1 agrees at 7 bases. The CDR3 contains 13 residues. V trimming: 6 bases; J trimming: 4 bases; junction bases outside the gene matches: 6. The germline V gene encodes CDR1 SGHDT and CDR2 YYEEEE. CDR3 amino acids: CASNTGQFTEAFF. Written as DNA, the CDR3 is TGTGCCAGCAACACGGGACAGTTCACTGAAGCTTTCTTT.

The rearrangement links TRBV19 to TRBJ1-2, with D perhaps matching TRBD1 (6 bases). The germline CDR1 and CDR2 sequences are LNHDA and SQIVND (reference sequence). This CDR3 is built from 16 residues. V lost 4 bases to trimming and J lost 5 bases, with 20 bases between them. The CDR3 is CASSTLMTGAAYGYTF. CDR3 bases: TGTGCCAGTAGTACCTTGATGACAGGCGCGGCTTATGGCTACACCTTC. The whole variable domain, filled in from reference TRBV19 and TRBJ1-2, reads DGGITQSPKYLFRKEGQNVTLSCEQNLNHDAMYWYRQDPGQGLRLIYYSQIVNDFQKGDIAEGYSVSREKKESFPLTVTSAQKNPTAFYLCASSTLMTGAAYGYTFGSGTRLTVV.

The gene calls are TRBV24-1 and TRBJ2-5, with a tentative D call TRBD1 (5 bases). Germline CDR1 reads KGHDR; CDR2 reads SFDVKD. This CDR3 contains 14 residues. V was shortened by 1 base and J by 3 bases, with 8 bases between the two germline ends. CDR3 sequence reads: CATSDFAGKETQYF. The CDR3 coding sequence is TGTGCCACCAGTGATTTTGCAGGGAAAGAGACCCAGTACTTC.

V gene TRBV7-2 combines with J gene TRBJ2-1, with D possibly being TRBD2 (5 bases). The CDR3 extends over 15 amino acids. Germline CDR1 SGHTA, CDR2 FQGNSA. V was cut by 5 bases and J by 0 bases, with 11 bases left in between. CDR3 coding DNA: TGTGCCAGCAGCCCTAGCTACAGCTCCTACAATGAGCAGTTCTTC. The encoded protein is CASSPSYSSYNEQFF. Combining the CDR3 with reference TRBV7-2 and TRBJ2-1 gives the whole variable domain GAGVSQSPSNKVTEKGKDVELRCDPISGHTALYWYRQSLGQGLEFLIYFQGNSAPDKSGLPSDRFSAERTGGSVSTLTIQRTQQEDSAVYLCASSPSYSSYNEQFFGPGTRLTVL.

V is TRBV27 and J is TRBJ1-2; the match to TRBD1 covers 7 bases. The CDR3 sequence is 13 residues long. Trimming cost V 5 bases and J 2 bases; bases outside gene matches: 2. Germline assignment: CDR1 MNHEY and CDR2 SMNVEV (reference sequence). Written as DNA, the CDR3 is TGTGCCAGCAGTAGGGACAGCAACTATGGCTACACCTTC. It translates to CASSRDSNYGYTF.

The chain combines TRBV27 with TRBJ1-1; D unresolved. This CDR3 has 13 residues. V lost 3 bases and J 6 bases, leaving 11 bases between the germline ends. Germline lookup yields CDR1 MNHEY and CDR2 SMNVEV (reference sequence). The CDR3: CASSFGAFAEAFF. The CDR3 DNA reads TGTGCCAGCAGTTTCGGAGCGTTCGCTGAAGCTTTCTTT.

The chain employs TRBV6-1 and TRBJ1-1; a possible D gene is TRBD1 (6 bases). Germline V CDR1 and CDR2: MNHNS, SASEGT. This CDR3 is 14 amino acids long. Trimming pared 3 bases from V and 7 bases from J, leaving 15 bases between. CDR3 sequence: CASSDSSRGSEAFF. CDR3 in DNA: TGTGCCAGCAGTGATAGTAGTAGGGGGAGTGAAGCTTTCTTT.